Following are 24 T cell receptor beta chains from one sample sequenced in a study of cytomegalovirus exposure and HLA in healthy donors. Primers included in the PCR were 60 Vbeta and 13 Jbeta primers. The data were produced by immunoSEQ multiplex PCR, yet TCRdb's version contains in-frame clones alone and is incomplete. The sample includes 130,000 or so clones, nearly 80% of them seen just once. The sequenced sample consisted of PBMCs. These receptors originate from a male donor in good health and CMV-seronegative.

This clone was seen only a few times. CDR3 region: CASSDTGNTEAFF. The CDR3, as DNA: TGTGCCAGTAGTGATACAGGGAACACTGAAGCTTTCTTT. The gene calls are TRBV19 and TRBJ1-1; tentative D call: TRBD1 (5 bases). Per germline, CDR1 LNHDA and CDR2 SQIVND (reference sequence). Trimming took off 5 bases at V and 1 base at J, with 8 bases between the two ends. The CDR3 extends over 13 amino acids.

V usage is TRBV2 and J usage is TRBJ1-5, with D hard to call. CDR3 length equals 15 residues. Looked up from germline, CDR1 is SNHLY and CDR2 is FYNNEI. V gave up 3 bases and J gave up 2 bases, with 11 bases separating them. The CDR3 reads CASSDSGYGNQPQHF. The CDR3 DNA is TGTGCCAGCAGTGATTCGGGGTACGGCAATCAGCCCCAGCATTTT.

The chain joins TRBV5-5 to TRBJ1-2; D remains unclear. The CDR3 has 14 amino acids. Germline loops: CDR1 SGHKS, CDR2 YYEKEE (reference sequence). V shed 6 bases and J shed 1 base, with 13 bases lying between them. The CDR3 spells CASTTRLDNYGYTF. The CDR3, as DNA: TGTGCCAGCACCACTAGACTGGATAACTATGGCTACACCTTC. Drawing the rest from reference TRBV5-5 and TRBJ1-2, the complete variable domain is DAGVTQSPTHLIKTRGQQVTLRCSPISGHKSVSWYQQVLGQGPQFIFQYYEKEERGRGNFPDRFSARQFPNYSSELNVNALLLGDSALYLCASTTRLDNYGYTFGSGTRLTVV.

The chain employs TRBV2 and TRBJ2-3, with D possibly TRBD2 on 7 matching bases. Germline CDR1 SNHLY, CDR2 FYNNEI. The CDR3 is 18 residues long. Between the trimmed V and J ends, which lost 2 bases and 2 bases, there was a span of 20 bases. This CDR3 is CASSETEGGFLPTDTQYF. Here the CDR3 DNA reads TGTGCCAGCAGTGAAACGGAGGGGGGGTTTTTACCCACAGATACGCAGTATTTT.

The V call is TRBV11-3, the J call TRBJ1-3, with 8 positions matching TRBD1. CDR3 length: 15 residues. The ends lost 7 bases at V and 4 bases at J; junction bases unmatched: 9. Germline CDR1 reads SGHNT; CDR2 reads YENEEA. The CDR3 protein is CASTLTGDEGNTIYF. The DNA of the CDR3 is TGTGCCAGCACCTTGACAGGGGACGAGGGAAACACCATATATTTT.

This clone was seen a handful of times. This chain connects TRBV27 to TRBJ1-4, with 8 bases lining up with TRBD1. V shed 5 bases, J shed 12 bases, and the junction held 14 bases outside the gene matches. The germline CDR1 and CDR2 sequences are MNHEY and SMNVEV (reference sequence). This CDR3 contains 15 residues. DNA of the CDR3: TGTGCCAGCAGTCCTAAACCCGGACAGGGCGGCGAACTGTTTTTT. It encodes CASSPKPGQGGELFF.

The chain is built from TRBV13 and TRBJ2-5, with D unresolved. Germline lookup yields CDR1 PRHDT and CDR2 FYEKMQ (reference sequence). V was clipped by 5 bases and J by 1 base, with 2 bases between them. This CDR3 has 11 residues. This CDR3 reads CASSRQETQYF. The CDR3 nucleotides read TGTGCCAGCAGCCGCCAAGAGACCCAGTACTTC.

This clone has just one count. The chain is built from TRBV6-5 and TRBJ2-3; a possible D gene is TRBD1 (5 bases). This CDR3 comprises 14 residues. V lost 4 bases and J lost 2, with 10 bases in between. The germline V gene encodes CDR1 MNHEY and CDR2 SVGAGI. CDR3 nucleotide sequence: TGTGCCAGCAGTTTACAGGAAAACACAGATACGCAGTATTTT. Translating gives CASSLQENTDTQYF.

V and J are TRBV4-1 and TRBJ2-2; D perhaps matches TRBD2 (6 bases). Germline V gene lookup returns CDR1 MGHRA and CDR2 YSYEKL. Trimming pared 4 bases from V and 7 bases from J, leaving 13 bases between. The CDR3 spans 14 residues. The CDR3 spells CASSRTGVVGELFF. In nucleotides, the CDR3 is TGCGCCAGCAGCCGGACGGGGGTGGTCGGGGAGCTGTTTTTT.

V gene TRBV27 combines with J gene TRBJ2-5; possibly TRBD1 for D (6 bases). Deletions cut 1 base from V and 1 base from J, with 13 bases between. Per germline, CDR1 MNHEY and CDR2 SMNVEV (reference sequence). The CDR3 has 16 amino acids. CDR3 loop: CASSLFSPDSQETQYF. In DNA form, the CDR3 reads TGTGCCAGCAGTTTATTTTCCCCGGACAGCCAAGAGACCCAGTACTTC.

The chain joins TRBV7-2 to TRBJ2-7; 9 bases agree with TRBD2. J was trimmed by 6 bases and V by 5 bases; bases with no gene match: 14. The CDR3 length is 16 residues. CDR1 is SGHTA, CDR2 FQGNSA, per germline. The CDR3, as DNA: TGTGCCAGCAGCCAACGGGCGGGCGGGGGGGCAATCGAGCAGTACTTC. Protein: CASSQRAGGGAIEQYF.

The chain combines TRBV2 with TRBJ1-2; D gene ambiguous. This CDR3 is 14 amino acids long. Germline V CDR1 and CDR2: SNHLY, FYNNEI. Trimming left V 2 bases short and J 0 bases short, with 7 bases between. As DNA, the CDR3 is TGTGCCAGCAGTGAATACGGTACTAACTATGGCTACACCTTC. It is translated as CASSEYGTNYGYTF.

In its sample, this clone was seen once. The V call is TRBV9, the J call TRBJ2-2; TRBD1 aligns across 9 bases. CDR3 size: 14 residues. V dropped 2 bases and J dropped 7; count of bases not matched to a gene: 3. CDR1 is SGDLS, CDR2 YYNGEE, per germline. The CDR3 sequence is CASSVTGGNGELFF. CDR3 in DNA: TGTGCCAGCAGCGTCACAGGGGGCAACGGGGAGCTGTTTTTT.

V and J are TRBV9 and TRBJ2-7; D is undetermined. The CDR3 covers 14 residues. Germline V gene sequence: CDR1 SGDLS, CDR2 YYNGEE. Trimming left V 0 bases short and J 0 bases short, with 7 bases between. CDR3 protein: CASSVDAYSYEQYF. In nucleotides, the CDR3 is TGTGCCAGCAGCGTAGACGCCTACTCCTACGAGCAGTACTTC.

This CDR3 is CASSIPSRGGTEAFF. The CDR3 region has the DNA TGTGCCAGTAGTATCCCCTCTAGGGGAGGGACTGAAGCTTTCTTT. The V gene is TRBV19, the J gene TRBJ1-1; D is perhaps TRBD1 (5 bases). CDR1 is LNHDA, CDR2 SQIVND, per germline (reference sequence). The germline V and J ends were trimmed by 3 bases and 5 bases, with 16 bases remaining between them. The CDR3 spans 15 residues.

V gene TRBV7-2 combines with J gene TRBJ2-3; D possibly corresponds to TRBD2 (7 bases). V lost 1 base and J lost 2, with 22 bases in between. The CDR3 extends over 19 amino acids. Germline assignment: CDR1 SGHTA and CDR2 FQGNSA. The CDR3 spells CASSLVVGGGAGDTDTQYF. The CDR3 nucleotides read TGTGCCAGCAGCTTAGTCGTAGGTGGGGGGGCGGGCGACACAGATACGCAGTATTTT. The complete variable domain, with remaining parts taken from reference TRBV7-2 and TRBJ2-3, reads GAGVSQSPSNKVTEKGKDVELRCDPISGHTALYWYRQSLGQGLEFLIYFQGNSAPDKSGLPSDRFSAERTGGSVSTLTIQRTQQEDSAVYLCASSLVVGGGAGDTDTQYFGPGTRLTVL.

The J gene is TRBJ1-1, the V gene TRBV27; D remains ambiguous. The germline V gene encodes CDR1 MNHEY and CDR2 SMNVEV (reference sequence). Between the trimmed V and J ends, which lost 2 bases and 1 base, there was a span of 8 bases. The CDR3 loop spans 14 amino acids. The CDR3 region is CASSLILGNTEAFF. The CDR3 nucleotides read TGTGCCAGCAGTTTAATCCTAGGGAACACTGAAGCTTTCTTT.

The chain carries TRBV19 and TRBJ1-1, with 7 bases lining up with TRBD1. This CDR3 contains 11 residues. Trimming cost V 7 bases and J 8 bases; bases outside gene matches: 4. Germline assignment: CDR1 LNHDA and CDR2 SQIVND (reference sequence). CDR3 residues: CASTGTAEAFF. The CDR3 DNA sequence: TGTGCCAGTACTGGGACAGCAGAAGCTTTCTTT. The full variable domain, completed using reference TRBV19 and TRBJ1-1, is DGGITQSPKYLFRKEGQNVTLSCEQNLNHDAMYWYRQDPGQGLRLIYYSQIVNDFQKGDIAEGYSVSREKKESFPLTVTSAQKNPTAFYLCASTGTAEAFFGQGTRLTVV.

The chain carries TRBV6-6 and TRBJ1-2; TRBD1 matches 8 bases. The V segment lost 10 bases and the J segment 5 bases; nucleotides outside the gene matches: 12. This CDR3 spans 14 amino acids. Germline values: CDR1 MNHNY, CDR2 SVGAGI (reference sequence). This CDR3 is CATLDRDRTYGYTF. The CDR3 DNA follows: TGTGCCACCCTAGACCGGGACAGGACTTATGGCTACACCTTC.

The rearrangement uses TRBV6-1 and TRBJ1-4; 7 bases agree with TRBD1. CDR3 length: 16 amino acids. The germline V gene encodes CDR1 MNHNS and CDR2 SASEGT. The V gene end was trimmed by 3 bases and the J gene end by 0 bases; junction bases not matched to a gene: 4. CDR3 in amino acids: CASSDGQGATNEKLFF. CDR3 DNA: TGTGCCAGCAGTGACGGGCAGGGGGCAACTAATGAAAAACTGTTTTTT.

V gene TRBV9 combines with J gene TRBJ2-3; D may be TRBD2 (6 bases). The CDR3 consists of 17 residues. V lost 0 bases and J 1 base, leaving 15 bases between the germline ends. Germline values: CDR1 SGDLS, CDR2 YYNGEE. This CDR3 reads CASSVEGIGEGTDTQYF. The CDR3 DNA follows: TGTGCCAGCAGCGTAGAAGGGATCGGGGAGGGCACAGATACGCAGTATTTT.

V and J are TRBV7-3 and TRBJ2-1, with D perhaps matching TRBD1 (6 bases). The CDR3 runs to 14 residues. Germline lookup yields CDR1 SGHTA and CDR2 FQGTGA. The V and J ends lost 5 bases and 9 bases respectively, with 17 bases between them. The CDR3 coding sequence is TGTGCCAGCAGCCCCGGCCTCATACAGGGTGAGCAGTTCTTC. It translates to CASSPGLIQGEQFF.

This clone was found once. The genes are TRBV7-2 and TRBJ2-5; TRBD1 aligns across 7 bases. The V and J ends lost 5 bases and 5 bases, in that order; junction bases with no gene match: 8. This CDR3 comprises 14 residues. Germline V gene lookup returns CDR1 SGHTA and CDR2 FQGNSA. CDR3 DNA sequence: TGTGCCAGCAGCCCCAGACAGGGTCGGGAGACCCAGTACTTC. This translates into CASSPRQGRETQYF.

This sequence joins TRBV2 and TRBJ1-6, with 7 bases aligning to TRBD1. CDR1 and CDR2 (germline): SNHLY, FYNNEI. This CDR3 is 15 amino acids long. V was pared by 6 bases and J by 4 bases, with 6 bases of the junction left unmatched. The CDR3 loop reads CASRLPGQYNSPLHF. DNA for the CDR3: TGTGCCAGCAGGCTTCCGGGACAGTATAATTCACCCCTCCACTTT.